One and the same sample provided the 24 T cell receptor beta chains below, sequenced in a study of blood T cells in healthy people across ages (dated by TCRdb to between 2014 and 2017). Library construction relied on 5' RACE. Sequencing took place on an Illumina HiSeq 2500. The second PCR ran for roughly 7 to 11 cycles and used a J-beta primer mix along with a sample-barcoded 5' primer. TCRdb reprocessing: public reads trimmed at Q25 with fastp, clones called with MiXCR, in-frame beta chains kept. Each CDR3 protein gets just one entry, which takes the most common genes and DNA from the rows behind it. The sample includes under 700,000 distinct CDR3 sequences, with under 30% observed a single time. The ten top clones hold roughly 10% of the sample. These data also formed part of another study, on T cells of mothers and their children.

The source material was blood. The receptors stem from a boy aged 10-17 years in good health.

This clonotype has only a few counts. In nucleotides, the CDR3 is TGTGCCAGCAGCTTTTTCGGCAGACATCCCTACGAGCAGTACTTC. The encoded protein is CASSFFGRHPYEQYF. The J gene is TRBJ2-7, the V gene TRBV13, with D unresolved. The V gene lost 3 bases and the J gene lost 2 bases, with 14 bases spanning the gap. CDR1 is PRHDT, CDR2 FYEKMQ, per germline (reference sequence). CDR3 size: 15 residues.

This clonotype showed up just a few times. The CDR3 DNA is TGTGCCAATCGTCCTCGTAGGGTCGGCGGTGGGAACACTGAAGCTTTCTTT. Translation gives CANRPRRVGGGNTEAFF. V and J are TRBV12-3 or TRBV12-4 and TRBJ1-1; no reliable D call. The CDR3 loop spans 17 amino acids. The V end was cut by 10 bases, the J end by 1 base, with 25 bases between.

The chain carries TRBV28 and TRBJ1-2; D uncertain. The CDR3 is 14 residues long. The V and J ends lost 5 bases and 2 bases respectively, with 12 bases between them. The germline V gene has CDR1 MDHEN and CDR2 SYDVKM. The CDR3 coding sequence is TGTGCCAGCAGTCCCCCCCACGAAAACTATGGCTACACCTTC. Translated: CASSPPHENYGYTF.

This clonotype occurred many times. CDR3 bases: TGTGCCAGCAGCTTAGGAGGGGGGCTAGAGACCCAGTACTTC. This codes for CASSLGGGLETQYF. The V gene is TRBV7-2, the J gene TRBJ2-5, with D perhaps matching TRBD1 or TRBD2 (6 bases each). Trimming took off 1 base at V and 4 bases at J, with 10 bases between the two ends. The germline V gene has CDR1 SGHTA and CDR2 FQGNSA. This CDR3 comprises 14 residues.

The genes are TRBV28 and TRBJ2-1, with TRBD1 matching 9 bases. V was clipped by 1 base and J by 8 bases; unmatched bases: 3. Germline CDR1 MDHEN, CDR2 SYDVKM. The CDR3 has 14 residues. The CDR3: CASSLYTGGDEQFF. In DNA form, the CDR3 reads TGTGCCAGCAGTTTATATACAGGGGGCGATGAGCAGTTCTTC.

This clonotype showed up just a few times. This rearrangement joins TRBV21-1 to TRBJ2-7; the DNA was not compared with TRBD1, the D call given in the table. TRBV21-1 is given as a pseudogene. The CDR3 is 16 residues long. CDR3 residues: CASSKGGRGFSYEQYF. The CDR3 DNA is TGTGCCAGCAGCAAAGGGGGCCGGGGGTTTTCCTACGAGCAGTACTTC.

This clonotype was recorded a few times. This sequence joins TRBV6-2 or TRBV6-3 and TRBJ1-2; D remains unclear. Deletions cut 6 bases from V and 3 bases from J, with 8 bases between. The CDR3 sequence is 12 residues long. Germline V gene data show CDR1 as MNHEY and CDR2 as SVGEGT. DNA for the CDR3: TGTGCCAGCAGGGAGGCCCACTATGGCTACACCTTC. Residues: CASREAHYGYTF.

This clonotype was counted only a few times. This chain joins TRBV7-3 and TRBJ2-1, with a possible D match to TRBD2 (6 bases). Deletions cut 0 bases from V and 4 bases from J, with 19 bases between. The CDR3 runs to 18 residues. In germline, CDR1 is SGHTA, CDR2 FQGTGA. As DNA, the CDR3 is TGTGCCAGCAGCTTAACGTATCGGGGTTACGGGGGTTACAATGAGCAGTTCTTC. It translates to CASSLTYRGYGGYNEQFF.

This clonotype was seen only a few times. This sequence joins TRBV20-1 and TRBJ2-1; TRBD2 aligns across 7 bases. The germline V gene has CDR1 DFQATT and CDR2 SNEGSKA (reference sequence). V was clipped by 3 bases and J by 1 base; unmatched bases: 6. The CDR3 spans 15 residues. The CDR3 nucleotides read TGCAGTGCTAGGGGCGGGAGCGCTTCCTACAATGAGCAGTTCTTC. This translates into CSARGGSASYNEQFF.

V is TRBV7-9 and J is TRBJ1-1; possibly TRBD1 for D (5 bases). Deletions cut 1 base from V and 11 bases from J, with 14 bases between. The CDR3 spans 13 residues. CDR1 and CDR2 from the germline V gene are SEHNR and FQNEAQ (reference sequence). CDR3 amino acids: CASSLGQWTVAFF. In DNA form, the CDR3 reads TGTGCCAGCAGCTTAGGACAGTGGACGGTGGCTTTCTTT.

As regards this clonotype: The junction departs from germline at one end; a sequencing error may be responsible. The rearrangement links TRBV4-3 to TRBJ2-3; TRBD2 is a possible D gene (7 bases). Germline V gene data show CDR1 as LGHNA and CDR2 as YSLEER. This CDR3 comprises 15 residues. CDR3 sequence reads: CASSQVSGWTDAQYF. CDR3 DNA: TGCGCCAGCAGCCAAGTTAGCGGGTGGACAGATGCGCAGTATTTT.

The chain joins TRBV12-3 or TRBV12-4 to TRBJ2-5; 12 bases fit TRBD2. Germline trimming cut 6 bases from V and 9 bases from J; bases unmatched to any gene: 11. There are 15 residues in the CDR3. The CDR3 bases are TGTGCCAGCAGCTCCGGACTAGCGGGGCAAGGGGCCCAGTACTTC. It specifies CASSSGLAGQGAQYF.

CDR3 bases: TGTGCCAGCAGCCCTATCGACAGGGGCACAGATACGCAGTATTTT. This translates into CASSPIDRGTDTQYF. The chain joins TRBV14 to TRBJ2-3, with 7 positions matching TRBD1. The junction had 5 bases not matched to a gene; V was cut back by 4 bases and J by 1 base. The germline CDR1 and CDR2 sequences are SGHDN and FVKESK. The CDR3 is 15 amino acids.

This chain links TRBV20-1 with TRBJ2-4, with TRBD2 matching 8 bases. J lost 8 bases, V lost 5 bases, and 17 bases had no gene match. Per the germline V gene, CDR1 is DFQATT and CDR2 is SNEGSKA (reference sequence). The CDR3 has 16 amino acids. Here the CDR3 DNA reads TGCAGTGCTGTTGTAGCGGGATCTTTTTCCGGGGACATTCAGTACTTC. Its protein is CSAVVAGSFSGDIQYF.

CDR3 sequence (DNA): TGTGCCAGCAGCTTAGCGGACTCCAATCAGCCCCAGCATTTT. It specifies CASSLADSNQPQHF. The rearrangement links TRBV7-2 to TRBJ1-5; D remains unclear. Germline lookup yields CDR1 SGHTA and CDR2 FQGNSA. V was shortened by 0 bases and J by 3 bases, with 6 bases between the two germline ends. This CDR3 has 14 residues.

With regard to this clonotype: Germline and junction disagree at one end, which may indicate a read error. The chain has TRBV7-7 and TRBJ2-3; D gene uncertain. Looked up from germline, CDR1 is SSHAT and CDR2 is FNYEAQ (reference sequence). CDR3 size: 14 residues. The CDR3 coding sequence is TGTGCTAGCAGCTTGGGGAAAGATACAGATACCCAGTATTTT. Translation: CASSLGKDTDTQYF. Together with reference TRBV7-7 and TRBJ2-3, the CDR3 gives the full variable domain: GAGVSQSPRYKVTKRGQDVTLRCDPISSHATLYWYQQALGQGPEFLTYFNYEAQPDKSGLPSDRFSAERPEGSISTLTIQRTEQRDSAMYRCASSLGKDTDTQYFGPGTRLTVL.

This clonotype has only a few counts. The chain joins TRBV20-1 to TRBJ2-6; TRBD1 aligns across 8 bases. The J segment lost 1 base and the V segment lost 6 bases, leaving 11 bases of the junction unmatched. This CDR3 comprises 17 residues. Germline assignment: CDR1 DFQATT and CDR2 SNEGSKA (reference sequence). The CDR3 loop is CSAKRATGGSGANVLTF. In DNA form, the CDR3 reads TGCAGTGCCAAAAGGGCCACAGGGGGATCTGGGGCCAACGTCCTGACTTTC.

This clonotype was seen ten or more times. The rearrangement uses TRBV6-2 or TRBV6-3 and TRBJ2-7; no clear D. V was pared by 7 bases and J by 6 bases, with 22 bases between. This CDR3 is 15 amino acids long. CDR1 is MNHEY, CDR2 SVGEGT, per germline. The CDR3 here is CASTPIQDAPLEQYF. The DNA for the CDR3 is TGTGCCAGCACCCCTATCCAGGACGCCCCTCTCGAGCAGTACTTC.

J is TRBJ2-1 and V is TRBV5-1; TRBD2 matches at 7 bases. Germline trimming cut 0 bases from V and 9 bases from J; bases unmatched to any gene: 12. The length of the CDR3 is 16 residues. CDR1 is SGHRS and CDR2 is YFSETQ in the germline V gene. The CDR3 spells CASSLGRGGPAGEQFF. In nucleotides, the CDR3 is TGCGCCAGCAGCTTGGGTCGGGGAGGGCCGGCTGGTGAGCAGTTCTTC.

This clonotype was recorded a few times. This sequence joins TRBV28 and TRBJ2-5, with a tentative D call TRBD1 (5 bases). The DNA end is more similar to TRBJ2-7, so the J call may be wrong. CDR3 length: 16 residues. Germline CDR1 is MDHEN and CDR2 is SYDVKM. CDR3 nucleotides: TGTGCCAGCAGCGCGGCCCCAGGGATTGGAGCCTACGAGCAGTACTTC. It yields the protein CASSAAPGIGAYEQYF.

The chain carries TRBV11-1 and TRBJ2-3, with TRBD2 identical over 15 bases. Germline V gene lookup returns CDR1 SGHAT and CDR2 FQDESV (reference sequence). This CDR3 region has 17 residues. Trimming removed 5 bases from V and 4 bases from J; junction bases left unmatched: 7. The CDR3 DNA reads TGTGCCAGCAGCCACGGACTAGCGGGGGGGCCCGCAGATACGCAGTATTTT. Protein: CASSHGLAGGPADTQYF.

This clonotype was detected a few times. This chain connects TRBV28 to TRBJ1-6; maybe TRBD1 (5 bases). Per the germline V gene, CDR1 is MDHEN and CDR2 is SYDVKM. With 3 bases removed from V and 10 bases from J, the gap between germline ends came to 13 bases. The CDR3 runs 14 residues. CDR3 in DNA: TGTGCCAGCAGTTTGATCCGGGGGGGATCACCCCTCCACTTT. Protein product: CASSLIRGGSPLHF.

This clonotype was seen only a few times. V is TRBV5-1 and J is TRBJ2-3; 9 bases fit TRBD2. The CDR3 covers 17 residues. The trim removed 3 bases at V and 4 bases at J, leaving 12 bases unmatched. Germline V gene data show CDR1 as SGHRS and CDR2 as YFSETQ. CDR3 DNA: TGCGCCAGCAGCTCGACTGCGGGAGGGCCAGTCGCAGATACGCAGTATTTT. The encoded protein is CASSSTAGGPVADTQYF.

This clonotype was seen a handful of times. The chain links TRBV4-1 to TRBJ2-1; tentatively, D is TRBD1 or TRBD2 (5 bases each). Trimming left V 0 bases short and J 2 bases short, with 17 bases between. Germline loops: CDR1 MGHRA, CDR2 YSYEKL. The CDR3 runs 18 residues. Written as DNA, the CDR3 is TGCGCCAGCAGCCAAGATAGTAGGGGACGCGAGCCCTACAATGAGCAGTTCTTC. Protein sequence: CASSQDSRGREPYNEQFF.